Following are 9 T cell receptor beta chains from one sample sequenced in a study of beta chain features in type 1 diabetes. General study findings and limits: Shortening of TCRB CDR3s, moderate but significant, appeared in all four CD4+ subsets of Type 1 diabetes patients.

Expressed TCRB transcripts were sequenced because the entire RNA isolate underwent reverse transcription. Method: immunoSEQ multiplex PCR; TCRdb's copy keeps in-frame clones and lacks some. The table includes 310,000 or so clones, around 8.5% detected once. These TCRs are of unknown antigen specificity. Sequencing was carried out using central memory CD4+ T cells from blood. The receptor set was obtained from a young man with type 1 diabetes.

The J gene is TRBJ2-7, the V gene TRBV29-1; possibly TRBD1 for D (5 bases). From germline, CDR1 is SQVTM and CDR2 ANQGSEA. The CDR3 is 12 amino acids. Between the trimmed V and J ends, which lost 3 bases and 6 bases, there was a span of 12 bases. In DNA, the CDR3 is TGCAGCGTTGATGCGCAGGGTACCGAGCAGTACTTC. This codes for CSVDAQGTEQYF.

This clone appeared a few times. The chain is built from TRBV15 and TRBJ1-1; D gene ambiguous. V dropped 1 base and J dropped 0 bases, with 6 bases sitting between them. The CDR3 spans 14 residues. In germline, CDR1 is LNHNV, CDR2 YYDKDF (reference sequence). The DNA of the CDR3 is TGTGCCACCAGCAGAGGCGAAGTGAACACTGAAGCTTTCTTT. Amino acids: CATSRGEVNTEAFF.

This clone came up a few times. J is TRBJ1-3 and V is TRBV7-6; D is perhaps TRBD1 (6 bases). Germline values: CDR1 SGHVS, CDR2 FNYEAQ. Deletions cut 4 bases from V and 3 bases from J, with 7 bases between. The CDR3 has 13 amino acids. In DNA form, the CDR3 reads TGTGCCAGCAGCTCACAGGGTGGAAACACCATATATTTT. Translating it yields CASSSQGGNTIYF.

V usage is TRBV5-1 and J usage is TRBJ2-5; the D is unclear. The CDR3 consists of 15 residues. Germline assignment: CDR1 SGHRS and CDR2 YFSETQ. V was cut by 1 base and J by 2 bases, with 12 bases left in between. CDR3 protein: CASSLLGMGQETQYF. CDR3 DNA sequence: TGCGCCAGCAGCTTGTTGGGCATGGGGCAAGAGACCCAGTACTTC.

The chain employs TRBV7-2 and TRBJ1-3; D gene uncertain. This CDR3 has 15 amino acids. Germline V gives CDR1 SGHTA, CDR2 FQGNSA. Trimming took 5 bases from V and 0 from J, leaving 11 bases between them. The CDR3 here is CASSPGFSSGNTIYF. The CDR3 nucleotides read TGTGCCAGCAGCCCCGGGTTTTCCTCTGGAAACACCATATATTTT. Filled out from reference TRBV7-2 and TRBJ1-3, the complete variable domain reads GAGVSQSPSNKVTEKGKDVELRCDPISGHTALYWYRQSLGQGLEFLIYFQGNSAPDKSGLPSDRFSAERTGGSVSTLTIQRTQQEDSAVYLCASSPGFSSGNTIYFGEGSWLTVV.

In this sample, this clone turned up a few times. V usage is TRBV14 and J usage is TRBJ2-5; 13 positions match TRBD2. The CDR3 totals 16 residues. Trimming removed 3 bases from V and 5 bases from J; junction bases left unmatched: 6. Germline V gives CDR1 SGHDN, CDR2 FVKESK. The DNA of the CDR3 is TGTGCCAGCAGCCAGCCTGGGACTAGCGGGGCGGAGACCCAGTACTTC. Translation gives CASSQPGTSGAETQYF.

CDR3 in amino acids: CASSLAGHRTDTQYF. The CDR3 coding sequence is TGCGCCAGCAGCTTGGCAGGACACCGCACAGATACGCAGTATTTT. The chain links TRBV5-1 to TRBJ2-3, with a tentative D call TRBD1 (5 bases). The CDR3 extends over 15 amino acids. V was cut by 0 bases and J by 1 base, with 9 bases left in between. Germline CDR1 SGHRS, CDR2 YFSETQ.

The V gene is TRBV11-2, the J gene TRBJ1-1; D uncertain. This CDR3 spans 13 amino acids. Between the trimmed V and J ends, which lost 1 base and 4 bases, there was a span of 7 bases. Germline loops: CDR1 SGHAT, CDR2 FQNNGV. Written as DNA, the CDR3 is TGTGCCAGCAGCTTAGGGGGAACCACTGAAGCTTTCTTT. Translation: CASSLGGTTEAFF.

In this sample, this clone turned up a few times. The J gene is TRBJ1-2, the V gene TRBV5-1; D possibly corresponds to TRBD1 (5 bases). V shed 5 bases and J shed 0 bases, with 14 bases lying between them. The CDR3 is 15 amino acids. Per the germline V gene, CDR1 is SGHRS and CDR2 is YFSETQ. CDR3 amino acids: CASRMGTQTNYGYTF. In nucleotides, the CDR3 is TGCGCCAGCAGAATGGGGACTCAAACTAACTATGGCTACACCTTC.